Following are 28 T cell receptor beta chains from one sample sequenced in a study of patients and donors after allogeneic stem cell transplantation. TCRdb reprocessed the RT-PCR reads via MiXCR and lists one record per CDR3 protein. The sample includes 190,000 or so distinct CDR3 sequences, less than 50% seen only once; the top ten take around 10%. The sequenced material came from blood, either unsorted or a sorted T cell fraction (not recorded which). These receptors all come from a human donor who was either an allogeneic HSCT recipient or a stem cell or donor lymphocyte infusion donor (not recorded which). It is not recorded whose cells these are; they may come from a transplant donor.

The chain recombines TRBV7-2 with TRBJ2-3; TRBD1 matches 8 bases. Trimming cost V 1 base and J 2 bases; bases outside gene matches: 2. Germline CDR1 is SGHTA and CDR2 is FQGNSA. This CDR3 contains 15 residues. The CDR3 here is CASSLEGQDTDTQYF. The CDR3 coding sequence is TGTGCCAGCAGCTTAGAGGGACAGGACACAGATACGCAGTATTTT.

This chain joins TRBV4-1 and TRBJ2-1; possibly TRBD1 for D (5 bases). CDR1 is MGHRA, CDR2 YSYEKL, per germline. V was cut by 1 base and J by 2 bases, with 9 bases left in between. CDR3 length: 15 amino acids. In DNA form, the CDR3 reads TGCGCCAGCAGCCAAGGGCAGGGCACCTACAATGAGCAGTTCTTC. Its translation is CASSQGQGTYNEQFF.

V and J are TRBV5-1 and TRBJ1-3; 7 bases line up with TRBD1. Germline CDR1 and CDR2: SGHRS and YFSETQ. This CDR3 is 15 amino acids long. Trimming removed 0 bases from V and 2 bases from J; junction bases left unmatched: 2. The CDR3 DNA sequence: TGCGCCAGCAGCTTGGAAGGGGGCGCTGGAAACACCATATATTTT. Amino acids: CASSLEGGAGNTIYF.

The chain recombines TRBV9 with TRBJ2-3; 7 bases map to TRBD2. The germline gives CDR1 SGDLS, CDR2 YYNGEE. The CDR3 sequence is 15 residues long. V trimming: 1 base; J trimming: 4 bases; junction bases outside the gene matches: 6. The CDR3 nucleotides are TGTGCCAGCAGCGTATCCCGGGGGGTACCAGATACGCAGTATTTT. The encoded protein is CASSVSRGVPDTQYF.

The J gene is TRBJ2-3, the V gene TRBV4-1, with D perhaps matching TRBD1 or TRBD2 (5 bases each). Germline assignment: CDR1 MGHRA and CDR2 YSYEKL. V was clipped by 0 bases and J by 0 bases, with 7 bases between them. The CDR3 is 15 amino acids. CDR3 sequence (DNA): TGCGCCAGCAGCCAAGATTGGGGGAGCACAGATACGCAGTATTTT. It yields the protein CASSQDWGSTDTQYF.

The V and J genes are TRBV6-2 or TRBV6-3 and TRBJ2-7; 9 bases align to TRBD1. CDR3 length: 14 residues. With V trimmed by 5 bases and J by 4 bases, 6 bases remained unmatched. Germline V gene data show CDR1 as MNHEY and CDR2 as SVGEGT. Here the CDR3 reads CASSITGTGYEQYF. CDR3 coding DNA: TGTGCCAGCAGTATCACCGGGACAGGGTACGAGCAGTACTTC.

The gene calls are TRBV5-1 and TRBJ2-1, with 8 bases that match TRBD2. V dropped 3 bases and J dropped 4; count of bases not matched to a gene: 9. This CDR3 is 16 amino acids long. Germline CDR1 and CDR2: SGHRS and YFSETQ. CDR3: CASSWSGTRSYNEQFF. The CDR3 nucleotides read TGCGCCAGCAGCTGGTCCGGGACTAGAAGTTACAATGAGCAGTTCTTC.

In its sample, this clonotype was seen a few times. V gene TRBV25-1 combines with J gene TRBJ1-1; D might be TRBD1 (6 bases). The CDR3 has 17 amino acids. The germline V and J ends were trimmed by 0 bases and 3 bases, with 17 bases remaining between them. CDR1 MGHDK and CDR2 SYGVNS come from the germline V gene. CDR3 region: CASSEYPSGRGDTEAFF. CDR3 DNA: TGTGCCAGCAGTGAATACCCCTCGGGCAGGGGAGACACTGAAGCTTTCTTT.

This clonotype was seen a few times. This chain links TRBV12-3 or TRBV12-4 with TRBJ1-4; 9 bases line up with TRBD1. This CDR3 region has 16 residues. V was pared by 5 bases and J by 8 bases, with 12 bases of the junction left unmatched. The CDR3 reads CASSPGLDRGREKLFF. In DNA form, the CDR3 reads TGTGCCAGCAGTCCAGGCCTGGACAGGGGACGGGAAAAACTGTTTTTT.

The chain joins TRBV28 to TRBJ2-2; D is ambiguous. The ends were cut back, 1 base at V and 0 bases at J, with 9 bases in the middle. The CDR3 consists of 16 residues. From germline, CDR1 is MDHEN and CDR2 SYDVKM. The CDR3 region is CASSLYLRSNTGELFF. CDR3 DNA sequence: TGTGCCAGCAGTTTATATTTGAGATCGAACACCGGGGAGCTGTTTTTT. Based on the CDR3 plus reference TRBV28 and TRBJ2-2, the full variable domain is DVKVTQSSRYLVKRTGEKVFLECVQDMDHENMFWYRQDPGLGLRLIYFSYDVKMKEKGDIPEGYSVSREKKERFSLILESASTNQTSMYLCASSLYLRSNTGELFFGEGSRLTVL.

This clonotype has only a few counts. The chain carries TRBV2 and TRBJ2-5; D gene uncertain. Deletions cut 1 base from V and 5 bases from J, with 2 bases between. Germline CDR1 SNHLY, CDR2 FYNNEI. There are 11 residues in the CDR3. CDR3: CASSEVETQYF. In DNA form, the CDR3 reads TGTGCCAGCAGTGAAGTGGAGACCCAGTACTTC.

The rearrangement uses TRBV5-5 and TRBJ2-1; TRBD2 agrees at 8 bases. Germline assignment: CDR1 SGHKS and CDR2 YYEKEE (reference sequence). J was trimmed by 0 bases and V by 3 bases; bases with no gene match: 14. The CDR3 has 19 residues. The CDR3 nucleotides are TGTGCCAGCAGCTCGGAGAGGTGGCTAGCGGGCTACTCCTACAATGAGCAGTTCTTC. This encodes CASSSERWLAGYSYNEQFF.

The rearrangement joins TRBV5-1 to TRBJ2-7; the match to TRBD2 covers 12 bases. This CDR3 has 15 residues. Per germline, CDR1 SGHRS and CDR2 YFSETQ. V lost 2 bases, J lost 4 bases, and 4 bases stayed unmatched. The CDR3 bases are TGCGCCAGCAGCTTATGGACTAGCGGGGATTACGAGCAGTACTTC. Protein sequence: CASSLWTSGDYEQYF.

This clonotype was observed a few times. The rearrangement joins TRBV4-3 to TRBJ2-5; either TRBD1 or TRBD2 may supply D (5 bases each). CDR3 size: 17 residues. V was trimmed by 1 base and J by 4 bases, leaving 19 bases between them. Germline CDR1 is LGHNA and CDR2 is YSLEER. In nucleotides, the CDR3 is TGCGCCAGCAGCCAAGCTTACTCCGGGACGGTGGGAGAGACCCAGTACTTC. This sequence encodes CASSQAYSGTVGETQYF.

There are many counts of this clonotype. This sequence joins TRBV29-1 and TRBJ1-1; D gene unclear. Per the germline V gene, CDR1 is SQVTM and CDR2 is ANQGSEA. V was cut by 2 bases and J by 2 bases, with 9 bases left in between. The CDR3 sequence is 13 residues long. As DNA, the CDR3 is TGCAGCGTTGAACGGCAGATTAACACTGAAGCTTTCTTT. The encoded protein is CSVERQINTEAFF.

CDR3 in amino acids: CASSFGTGVGEAFF. CDR3 DNA sequence: TGCGCCAGCAGCTTTGGGACAGGGGTTGGTGAAGCTTTCTTT. The rearrangement uses TRBV5-1 and TRBJ1-1, with 10 bases matching TRBD1. Per germline, CDR1 SGHRS and CDR2 YFSETQ. The CDR3 is 14 amino acids. Trimming took 2 bases from V and 7 from J; bases not matched to a gene: 5.

V and J are TRBV5-1 and TRBJ1-1, with unresolved D. Deletions cut 3 bases from V and 1 base from J, with 7 bases between. Germline V lookup: CDR1 SGHRS, CDR2 YFSETQ. The CDR3 loop spans 13 amino acids. The CDR3 loop is CASSWSGNTEAFF. The CDR3 bases are TGCGCCAGCAGCTGGTCAGGGAACACTGAAGCTTTCTTT.

The chain has TRBV3-1 and TRBJ1-2, with unresolved D. Trimming took off 0 bases at V and 3 bases at J, with 5 bases between the two ends. The CDR3 totals 13 residues. Germline CDR1 and CDR2: LGHDT and YNNKEL (reference sequence). The CDR3 DNA follows: TGTGCCAGCAGCCAAGAGGTACACTATGGCTACACCTTC. Its translation is CASSQEVHYGYTF. The variable domain in full, completed from reference TRBV3-1 and TRBJ1-2, reads DTAVSQTPKYLVTQMGNDKSIKCEQNLGHDTMYWYKQDSKKFLKIMFSYNNKELIINETVPNRFSPKSPDKAHLNLHINSLELGDSAVYFCASSQEVHYGYTFGSGTRLTVV.

This clonotype was counted a few times. The chain employs TRBV10-3 and TRBJ2-5; a possible D gene is TRBD2 (5 bases). The CDR3 runs 12 residues. Germline values: CDR1 ENHRY, CDR2 SYGVKD. Trimming took 10 bases from V and 0 from J, leaving 9 bases between them. CDR3 in amino acids: CATADYQETQYF. The CDR3 nucleotides read TGTGCCACTGCGGACTACCAAGAGACCCAGTACTTC.

V is TRBV7-9 and J is TRBJ1-3, with a weak D call TRBD1 (5 bases). Germline CDR1 SEHNR, CDR2 FQNEAQ (reference sequence). The CDR3 sequence is 14 residues long. V was shortened by 5 bases and J by 11 bases, with 19 bases between the two germline ends. The CDR3 DNA sequence: TGTGCCAGCAGCGCCGGGACGCAGGGTTCGGCCATATATTTT. It translates to CASSAGTQGSAIYF. Full variable domain (missing parts from reference TRBV7-9 and TRBJ1-3): DTGVSQNPRHKITKRGQNVTFRCDPISEHNRLYWYRQTLGQGPEFLTYFQNEAQLEKSRLLSDRFSAERPKGSFSTLEIQRTEQGDSAMYLCASSAGTQGSAIYFGEGSWLTVV.

In its sample, this clonotype was seen many times. This chain links TRBV12-3 or TRBV12-4 with TRBJ1-2, with 7 bases lining up with TRBD1. Trimming cost V 2 bases and J 2 bases; bases outside gene matches: 5. The CDR3 contains 15 residues. The CDR3 sequence: CASSLRGQRNYGYTF. Here the CDR3 DNA reads TGTGCCAGCAGTTTACGGGGACAGAGAAACTATGGCTACACCTTC.

V gene TRBV12-3 or TRBV12-4 combines with J gene TRBJ1-1; D call uncertain. V was shortened by 8 bases and J by 6 bases, with 13 bases between the two germline ends. The CDR3 contains 12 residues. The CDR3 sequence: CASGHPWAEAFF. The CDR3, as DNA: TGTGCCAGCGGTCATCCGTGGGCTGAAGCTTTCTTT.

This clonotype was counted between two and nine times. This chain joins TRBV14 and TRBJ1-2; no firm D call. The ends were cut back, 4 bases at V and 4 bases at J, with 16 bases in the middle. Germline lookup yields CDR1 SGHDN and CDR2 FVKESK. This CDR3 has 15 residues. The CDR3 loop is CASSPARGLGYGYTF. In nucleotides, the CDR3 is TGTGCCAGCAGCCCTGCCAGAGGGCTAGGCTATGGCTACACCTTC.

J is TRBJ2-3 and V is TRBV20-1, with D possibly being TRBD1 (5 bases). CDR1 DFQATT and CDR2 SNEGSKA come from the germline V gene (reference sequence). The CDR3 is 14 amino acids. V shed 0 bases and J shed 5 bases, with 12 bases lying between them. CDR3 region: CSARDLQGRDTQYF. The DNA for the CDR3 is TGCAGTGCTAGAGATCTCCAGGGCCGAGATACGCAGTATTTT.

The chain carries TRBV6-6 and TRBJ2-7, with 8 bases that match TRBD1. The CDR3 covers 15 residues. The germline gives CDR1 MNHNY, CDR2 SVGAGI (reference sequence). J was trimmed by 3 bases and V by 6 bases; bases with no gene match: 10. The CDR3 region is CASRDGDRTFYEQYF. The CDR3 DNA reads as TGTGCCAGCAGGGACGGGGACAGGACCTTCTACGAGCAGTACTTC.

The rearrangement joins TRBV12-3 or TRBV12-4 to TRBJ2-3; D is ambiguous. The CDR3 consists of 16 residues. V gave up 3 bases and J gave up 0 bases, with 13 bases separating them. CDR3 protein: CASSLYGYTSTDTQYF. CDR3 nucleotides: TGTGCCAGCAGTTTGTATGGCTACACTAGCACAGATACGCAGTATTTT.

This chain uses TRBV12-3 or TRBV12-4 with TRBJ2-5; 7 bases match TRBD2. The CDR3 sequence is 15 residues long. V lost 5 bases and J lost 5; bases outside the gene matches: 11. In DNA, the CDR3 is TGTGCCAGCAGTCACGGACTAGTCACCGGTGAGACCCAGTACTTC. It translates to CASSHGLVTGETQYF.

This clonotype was found once. The chain combines TRBV24-1 with TRBJ2-3; 8 bases line up with TRBD1. Looked up from germline, CDR1 is KGHDR and CDR2 is SFDVKD. CDR3 length: 16 amino acids. V lost 3 bases to trimming and J lost 2 bases; unmatched junction nucleotides: 6. In nucleotides, the CDR3 is TGTGCCACCAGTGATCCCGGGACAGGCCACACAGATACGCAGTATTTT. This sequence encodes CATSDPGTGHTDTQYF.